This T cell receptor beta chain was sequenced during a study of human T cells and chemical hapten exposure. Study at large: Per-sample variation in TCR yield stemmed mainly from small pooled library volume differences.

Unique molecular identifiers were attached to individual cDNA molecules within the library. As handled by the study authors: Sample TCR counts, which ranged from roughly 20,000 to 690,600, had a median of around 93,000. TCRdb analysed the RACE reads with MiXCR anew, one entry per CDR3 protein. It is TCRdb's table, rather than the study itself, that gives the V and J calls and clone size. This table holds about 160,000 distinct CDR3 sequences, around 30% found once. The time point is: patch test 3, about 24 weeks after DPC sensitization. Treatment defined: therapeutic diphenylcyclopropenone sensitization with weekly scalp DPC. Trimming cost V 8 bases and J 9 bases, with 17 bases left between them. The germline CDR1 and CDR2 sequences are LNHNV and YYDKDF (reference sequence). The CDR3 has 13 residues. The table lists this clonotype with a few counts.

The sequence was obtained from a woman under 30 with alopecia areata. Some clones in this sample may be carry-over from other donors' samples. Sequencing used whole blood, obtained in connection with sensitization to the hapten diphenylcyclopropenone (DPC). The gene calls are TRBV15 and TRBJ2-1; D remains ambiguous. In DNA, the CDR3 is TGTGCCACCGCGGCACCTACGAATCGTGAGCAGTTCTTC. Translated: CATAAPTNREQFF.